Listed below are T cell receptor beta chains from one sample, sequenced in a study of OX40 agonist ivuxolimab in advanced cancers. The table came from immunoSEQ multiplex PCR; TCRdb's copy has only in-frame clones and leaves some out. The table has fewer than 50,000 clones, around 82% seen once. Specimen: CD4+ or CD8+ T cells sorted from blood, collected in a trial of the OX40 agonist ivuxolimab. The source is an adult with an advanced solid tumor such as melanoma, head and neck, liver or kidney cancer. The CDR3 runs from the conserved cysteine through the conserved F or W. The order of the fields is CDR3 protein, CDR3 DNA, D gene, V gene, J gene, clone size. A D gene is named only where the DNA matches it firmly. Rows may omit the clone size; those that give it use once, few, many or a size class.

CDR3aa: CSVPTSGTYNEQFF
CDR3nt: TGCAGCGTCCCCACTAGCGGGACATACAATGAGCAGTTCTTC
d_gene: TRBD2
v_gene: TRBV29-1
j_gene: TRBJ2-1
abundance: -

CDR3aa: CAISDSQTSPETQYF
CDR3nt: TGTGCCATCAGTGACTCCCAGACTAGCCCCGAGACCCAGTACTTC
d_gene: TRBD2
v_gene: TRBV10-3
j_gene: TRBJ2-5
abundance: few

CDR3aa: CASSSGVYNEQFF
CDR3nt: TGTGCCAGCAGCTCGGGAGTCTACAATGAGCAGTTCTTC
d_gene: -
v_gene: TRBV6-5
j_gene: TRBJ2-1
abundance: -

CDR3aa: CASSLVNVVGGEQFF
CDR3nt: TGCGCCAGCAGCTTGGTTAATGTAGTTGGTGGTGAGCAGTTCTTC
d_gene: -
v_gene: TRBV5-1
j_gene: TRBJ2-1
abundance: -

CDR3aa: CASSFWDRDYGYTF
CDR3nt: TGTGCCAGCAGCTTCTGGGATCGGGACTATGGCTACACCTTC
d_gene: -
v_gene: TRBV5-4
j_gene: TRBJ1-2
abundance: -

CDR3aa: CASSQENGGNSPLHF
CDR3nt: TGCGCCAGCAGCCAAGAGAATGGGGGGAATTCACCCCTCCACTTT
d_gene: -
v_gene: TRBV4-1
j_gene: TRBJ1-6
abundance: -

CDR3aa: CASSSGQGDTEAFF
CDR3nt: TGCGCCAGCAGCTCGGGACAGGGGGATACTGAAGCTTTCTTT
d_gene: TRBD1
v_gene: TRBV5-1
j_gene: TRBJ1-1
abundance: -

CDR3aa: CASSLFAGVNEQFF
CDR3nt: TGTGCCAGCAGTTTATTCGCAGGGGTCAATGAGCAGTTCTTC
d_gene: -
v_gene: TRBV28
j_gene: TRBJ2-1
abundance: -

CDR3aa: CASRGGQGNSPLHF
CDR3nt: TGTGCCAGCAGGGGAGGGCAGGGAAATTCACCCCTCCACTTT
d_gene: -
v_gene: TRBV6-5
j_gene: TRBJ1-6
abundance: -

CDR3aa: CASSFPSGEETQYF
CDR3nt: TGTGCCAGCAGCTTTCCTAGCGGGGAAGAGACCCAGTACTTC
d_gene: TRBD2
v_gene: TRBV5-8
j_gene: TRBJ2-5
abundance: -

CDR3aa: CASSARGFYEQYF
CDR3nt: TGTGCCAGCAGCGCTCGAGGCTTTTACGAGCAGTACTTC
d_gene: -
v_gene: TRBV6-1
j_gene: TRBJ2-7
abundance: -

CDR3aa: CASSSYGAAGNTIYF
CDR3nt: TGTGCCAGCAGCTCCTACGGGGCCGCTGGAAACACCATATATTTT
d_gene: -
v_gene: TRBV5-4
j_gene: TRBJ1-3
abundance: -

CDR3aa: CASSPGTDPSYEQYF
CDR3nt: TGTGCCAGCAGCCCGGGGACTGACCCCTCCTACGAGCAGTACTTC
d_gene: -
v_gene: TRBV5-6
j_gene: TRBJ2-7
abundance: -

CDR3aa: CASSGREGYETQYF
CDR3nt: TGTGCCAGCAGTGGGCGGGAGGGGTATGAGACCCAGTACTTC
d_gene: TRBD2
v_gene: TRBV2
j_gene: TRBJ2-5
abundance: -

CDR3aa: CASSQRIAGGQDTQYF
CDR3nt: TGTGCCAGTAGTCAGAGGATAGCGGGAGGGCAGGATACGCAGTATTTT
d_gene: TRBD2
v_gene: TRBV19
j_gene: TRBJ2-3
abundance: -

CDR3aa: CASMAGQGRTGELFF
CDR3nt: TGTGCCAGCATGGCCGGACAGGGGCGTACCGGGGAGCTGTTTTTT
d_gene: TRBD1
v_gene: TRBV2
j_gene: TRBJ2-2
abundance: -

CDR3aa: CATGEGTQYF
CDR3nt: TGTGCCACCGGAGAAGGCACGCAGTATTTT
d_gene: -
v_gene: TRBV9
j_gene: TRBJ2-3
abundance: -

CDR3aa: CASSVVPTSTDTQYF
CDR3nt: TGTGCCAGCAGCGTAGTTCCGACGAGCACAGATACGCAGTATTTT
d_gene: -
v_gene: TRBV9
j_gene: TRBJ2-3
abundance: -

CDR3aa: CASSFGQGDRNQPQHF
CDR3nt: TGTGCCAGTAGTTTCGGACAGGGTGATCGCAATCAGCCCCAGCATTTT
d_gene: TRBD1
v_gene: TRBV19
j_gene: TRBJ1-5
abundance: -

CDR3aa: CASSRTGLYGYTF
CDR3nt: TGTGCCAGCAGCCGTACAGGTCTCTATGGCTACACCTTC
d_gene: -
v_gene: TRBV7-9
j_gene: TRBJ1-2
abundance: -

CDR3aa: CASSLTWREPRNIQYF
CDR3nt: TGTGCCAGCAGCTTAACCTGGCGGGAGCCAAGGAACATTCAGTACTTC
d_gene: TRBD2
v_gene: TRBV7-4
j_gene: TRBJ2-4
abundance: -

CDR3aa: CASSFGGRNEQFF
CDR3nt: TGTGCCAGCAGCTTCGGGGGGAGGAATGAGCAGTTCTTC
d_gene: TRBD2
v_gene: TRBV11-2
j_gene: TRBJ2-1
abundance: -

CDR3aa: CASGLVAISGNTIYF
CDR3nt: TGTGCTAGTGGTTTGGTCGCTATCTCTGGAAACACCATATATTTT
d_gene: -
v_gene: TRBV12-5
j_gene: TRBJ1-3
abundance: -

CDR3aa: CASSYRTGHGNQPQHF
CDR3nt: TGTGCCAGCAGCTACCGGACAGGGCATGGCAATCAGCCCCAGCATTTT
d_gene: TRBD1
v_gene: TRBV5-6
j_gene: TRBJ1-5
abundance: -

CDR3aa: CASSERQANYNSPLHF
CDR3nt: TGTGCCAGCAGTGAAAGACAGGCCAACTATAATTCACCCCTCCACTTT
d_gene: -
v_gene: TRBV2
j_gene: TRBJ1-6
abundance: -

CDR3aa: CASRWDTTNTGELFF
CDR3nt: TGTGCCAGCAGATGGGACACCACGAACACCGGGGAGCTGTTTTTT
d_gene: -
v_gene: TRBV2
j_gene: TRBJ2-2
abundance: -